These 25 T cell receptor beta chains share one sample of origin, sequenced in a study of shared T cell receptors in the human thymus. TCRdb's copy holds only in-frame clones and misses some; the assay was immunoSEQ multiplex PCR. This table has 700,000 or so clones, roughly 88% appearing once. This same sample was also part of a study on human thymus T cells.

The sample taken for sequencing was thymocytes. Receptor source: a girl in the first two years of life with a congenital heart defect.

The chain uses TRBV6-1 and TRBJ1-3; TRBD1 aligns across 8 bases. CDR3 length: 17 residues. V gave up 2 bases and J gave up 0 bases; unmatched junction bases: 6. Germline CDR1 and CDR2: MNHNS and SASEGT. CDR3 loop: CASSERPQGGSGNTIYF. CDR3 sequence (DNA): TGTGCCAGCAGTGAACGGCCACAGGGGGGCTCTGGAAACACCATATATTTT.

The J gene is TRBJ2-3, the V gene TRBV27; tentative D call: TRBD2 (7 bases). V gave up 5 bases and J gave up 2 bases, with 29 bases separating them. In germline, CDR1 is MNHEY, CDR2 SMNVEV (reference sequence). The CDR3 has 20 amino acids. CDR3 region: CASSPNKGGTRGEYTDTQYF. CDR3 DNA: TGTGCCAGCAGTCCAAACAAGGGGGGGACCCGGGGGGAGTACACAGATACGCAGTATTTT.

CDR3 protein: CASRGEGGDSPLHF. The CDR3 DNA reads TGCGCCAGCAGGGGTGAAGGGGGGGATTCACCCCTCCACTTT. This chain uses TRBV4-1 with TRBJ1-6, with D perhaps matching TRBD1 (6 bases). Germline CDR1 and CDR2: MGHRA and YSYEKL. CDR3 length: 14 amino acids. Trimming cost V 6 bases and J 8 bases, with 14 bases left between them.

J is TRBJ1-1 and V is TRBV27, with 7 bases that match TRBD1. The V gene's germline CDR1 is MNHEY and CDR2 SMNVEV (reference sequence). V was clipped by 5 bases and J by 0 bases; unmatched bases: 9. CDR3 length equals 16 residues. CDR3 DNA sequence: TGTGCCAGCAGTACAACACCGGGACAGCTGAACACTGAAGCTTTCTTT. Translated, it gives CASSTTPGQLNTEAFF.

CDR3 in amino acids: CASSFSSGTGDPQPQHF. The CDR3 bases are TGTGCCAGCAGTTTCTCTTCCGGGACAGGGGACCCCCAGCCCCAGCATTTT. The chain uses TRBV28 and TRBJ1-5; the match to TRBD1 covers 10 bases. Germline CDR1 reads MDHEN; CDR2 reads SYDVKM. The CDR3 has 17 residues. V shed 3 bases, J shed 7 bases, and the junction held 12 bases outside the gene matches.

This chain uses TRBV29-1 with TRBJ2-7, with a possible D match to TRBD2 (5 bases). The CDR3 has 13 residues. V was cut by 1 base and J by 4 bases, with 11 bases left in between. The germline CDR1 and CDR2 sequences are SQVTM and ANQGSEA. Here the CDR3 reads CSVEGMRAYEQYF. CDR3 sequence (DNA): TGCAGCGTTGAAGGCATGAGGGCGTACGAGCAGTACTTC.

In its sample, this clone was seen once. This rearrangement joins TRBV19 to TRBJ1-4; D remains ambiguous. V lost 3 bases to trimming and J lost 7 bases, with 18 bases between them. Germline V gives CDR1 LNHDA, CDR2 SQIVND (reference sequence). This CDR3 region has 16 residues. The CDR3: CASSISALGGGEKLFF. The CDR3 nucleotides are TGTGCCAGTAGTATCTCGGCCCTTGGAGGCGGTGAAAAACTGTTTTTT.

The chain employs TRBV29-1 and TRBJ2-1; the match to TRBD1 covers 10 bases. The CDR3 covers 16 residues. V lost 5 bases and J lost 7; bases outside the gene matches: 14. Germline CDR1 reads SQVTM; CDR2 reads ANQGSEA. CDR3 sequence reads: CSVNTGTGVRGNEQFF. In DNA, the CDR3 is TGCAGCGTTAATACCGGGACAGGGGTTAGGGGGAATGAGCAGTTCTTC.

V usage is TRBV6-4 and J usage is TRBJ1-1, with a weak D call TRBD1 (5 bases). The ends were cut back, 4 bases at V and 1 base at J, with 10 bases in the middle. This CDR3 contains 14 residues. Germline V gives CDR1 MRHNA, CDR2 SNTAGT. In DNA form, the CDR3 reads TGTGCCAGCAGTGCCGACACAGGGAACACTGAAGCTTTCTTT. This gives the protein CASSADTGNTEAFF.

The chain carries TRBV9 and TRBJ2-5; 12 bases fit TRBD2. The CDR3 sequence is 17 residues long. The J segment lost 5 bases and the V segment lost 0 bases, leaving 8 bases of the junction unmatched. Germline V gene lookup returns CDR1 SGDLS and CDR2 YYNGEE. In DNA form, the CDR3 reads TGTGCCAGCAGCGTAGTTGCTAGCGGGGGGGCCCAGGAGACCCAGTACTTC. Translated: CASSVVASGGAQETQYF.

The rearrangement joins TRBV5-1 to TRBJ1-1; D is uncertain. This CDR3 is built from 14 residues. The V gene lost 7 bases and the J gene lost 3 bases, with 16 bases spanning the gap. Germline V gene data show CDR1 as SGHRS and CDR2 as YFSETQ. CDR3 DNA: TGCGCCAGCCGACTTCGACGGAAGGACACTGAAGCTTTCTTT. Its protein is CASRLRRKDTEAFF.

The CDR3 loop reads CASSDGLAGASTDTQYF. The DNA of the CDR3 is TGTGCCAGCAGTGACGGATTAGCGGGGGCAAGCACAGATACGCAGTATTTT. V and J are TRBV6-1 and TRBJ2-3; 9 nucleotides match TRBD2. Germline V gene sequence: CDR1 MNHNS, CDR2 SASEGT. V lost 3 bases, J lost 0 bases, and 7 bases stayed unmatched. This CDR3 is built from 17 residues.

This sequence joins TRBV4-1 and TRBJ2-3; the D is unclear. This CDR3 is 13 amino acids long. CDR1 and CDR2 from the germline V gene are MGHRA and YSYEKL. V was cut by 5 bases and J by 0 bases, with 6 bases left in between. The CDR3 loop reads CASSATSTDTQYF. The CDR3 DNA follows: TGCGCCAGCAGCGCGACTAGCACAGATACGCAGTATTTT.

The chain uses TRBV9 and TRBJ2-1; 8 bases match TRBD1. The germline V gene encodes CDR1 SGDLS and CDR2 YYNGEE. V lost 4 bases, J lost 8 bases, and 5 bases stayed unmatched. The CDR3 totals 13 residues. The CDR3 DNA is TGTGCCAGCAGCACAGACAGGGGCTATGAGCAGTTCTTC. It codes for CASSTDRGYEQFF.

The chain recombines TRBV9 with TRBJ1-3, with a tentative D call TRBD1 (6 bases). V lost 3 bases to trimming and J lost 0 bases, with 25 bases between them. In germline, CDR1 is SGDLS, CDR2 YYNGEE. The length of the CDR3 is 20 residues. The CDR3 here is CASSAYRDREGDHSGNTIYF. The CDR3 bases are TGTGCCAGCAGCGCCTACCGGGACCGGGAGGGGGATCACTCTGGAAACACCATATATTTT.

In this sample, this clone turned up once. This sequence joins TRBV7-9 and TRBJ1-1, with D perhaps matching TRBD1 (5 bases). Looked up from germline, CDR1 is SEHNR and CDR2 is FQNEAQ (reference sequence). The CDR3 totals 16 residues. Trimming removed 0 bases at V and 0 bases at J, with 11 bases between. This CDR3 is CASSLATEPLNTEAFF. The CDR3 bases are TGTGCCAGCAGCTTAGCGACAGAGCCACTGAACACTGAAGCTTTCTTT.

The rearrangement joins TRBV9 to TRBJ2-1; weak D call: TRBD2 (7 bases). This CDR3 spans 15 amino acids. Trimming removed 3 bases at V and 0 bases at J, with 10 bases between. From germline, CDR1 is SGDLS and CDR2 YYNGEE. The CDR3: CASSGRGRSYNEQFF. Here the CDR3 DNA reads TGTGCCAGCAGCGGGCGGGGGCGCTCCTACAATGAGCAGTTCTTC.

The CDR3 here is CASSSWTGETYEQYF. CDR3 DNA sequence: TGTGCCAGCAGTTCCTGGACAGGGGAGACCTACGAGCAGTACTTC. This rearrangement joins TRBV7-6 to TRBJ2-7; 9 nucleotides align to TRBD1. The J segment lost 2 bases and the V segment lost 6 bases, leaving 8 bases of the junction unmatched. The CDR3 length is 15 residues. Germline values: CDR1 SGHVS, CDR2 FNYEAQ.

The V call is TRBV10-2, the J call TRBJ2-1, with 10 nucleotides matching TRBD2. Germline CDR1 reads WSHSY; CDR2 reads SAAADI. The CDR3 consists of 16 residues. J lost 6 bases, V lost 4 bases, and 9 bases had no gene match. As DNA, the CDR3 is TGCGCCAGCAGTGTACCTAGCGGGGGATCGAGCAATGAGCAGTTCTTC. Amino acid sequence: CASSVPSGGSSNEQFF.

This sequence joins TRBV25-1 and TRBJ2-3, with D uncertain. V dropped 5 bases and J dropped 2 bases, with 8 bases sitting between them. CDR3 length: 13 amino acids. The germline V gene has CDR1 MGHDK and CDR2 SYGVNS. CDR3: CASSMGTTDTQYF. The CDR3 DNA reads as TGTGCCAGCAGTATGGGCACCACAGATACGCAGTATTTT.

The genes are TRBV7-9 and TRBJ2-1; a weak D match, TRBD2 (5 bases). V was trimmed by 9 bases and J by 2 bases, leaving 20 bases between them. The CDR3 contains 16 residues. Germline V gene lookup returns CDR1 SEHNR and CDR2 FQNEAQ (reference sequence). This CDR3 reads CASPTPGERPYNEQFF. DNA of the CDR3: TGTGCCAGTCCGACTCCCGGGGAGCGGCCCTACAATGAGCAGTTCTTC.

The gene calls are TRBV4-1 and TRBJ1-1, with TRBD1 as a possible D gene (6 bases). Trimming took 4 bases from V and 7 from J, leaving 10 bases between them. This CDR3 has 12 residues. The germline V gene encodes CDR1 MGHRA and CDR2 YSYEKL. The CDR3 nucleotides read TGCGCCAGCAGCCCGGGGGGCCTTGAAGCTTTCTTT. Its translation is CASSPGGLEAFF.

The chain is built from TRBV4-3 and TRBJ2-2; 11 bases line up with TRBD2. Germline values: CDR1 LGHNA, CDR2 YSLEER. CDR3 size: 19 residues. Trimming at V came to 0 bases and at J to 3 bases, leaving 9 bases not matched to a gene. CDR3 sequence reads: CASSQDLAGGPWDTGELFF. The CDR3 region has the DNA TGCGCCAGCAGCCAAGATCTAGCGGGGGGCCCCTGGGACACCGGGGAGCTGTTTTTT.

This rearrangement joins TRBV4-3 to TRBJ1-5, with TRBD1 matching 8 bases. This CDR3 contains 15 residues. The germline V gene encodes CDR1 LGHNA and CDR2 YSLEER. V was pared by 3 bases and J by 5 bases, with 6 bases of the junction left unmatched. The CDR3 bases are TGCGCCAGCAGCCAGGACAGGGAAGGGGATCAGCCCCAGCATTTT. Translating it yields CASSQDREGDQPQHF.

The V and J genes are TRBV29-1 and TRBJ1-2; 10 nucleotides align to TRBD1. CDR1 and CDR2 (germline): SQVTM, ANQGSEA. The ends lost 3 bases at V and 6 bases at J; junction bases unmatched: 4. The CDR3 extends over 13 amino acids. Here the CDR3 DNA reads TGCAGCGTTGAGGGACAGGGGATAAATGGCTACACCTTC. Its translation is CSVEGQGINGYTF.